Shown below are 26 T cell receptor beta chains from a single sample sequenced in a study of blood T cell repertoires in COVID-19. Method: immunoSEQ multiplex PCR; TCRdb's copy keeps in-frame clones and lacks some. The sample has about 200,000 clones, approximately 86% seen once. The sequenced sample consisted of PBMCs or T cells enriched from blood (not recorded which). The receptors stem from a woman between 25 and 40 years old who had been exposed to COVID-19.

CDR3 nucleotides: TGTGCCAGCAGCTTGGAAACAGGGACCCAGCATTTT. Translating it yields CASSLETGTQHF. The gene calls are TRBV5-4 and TRBJ1-5; maybe TRBD1 (6 bases). The CDR3 has 12 residues. Germline V CDR1 and CDR2: SGHNT, YYREEE (reference sequence). Trimming cost V 0 bases and J 11 bases, with 9 bases left between them.

There are a few counts of this clone. The genes are TRBV19 and TRBJ1-1, with unresolved D. Germline CDR1 is LNHDA and CDR2 is SQIVND (reference sequence). The CDR3 contains 8 residues. Trimming removed 10 bases from V and 11 bases from J, with 8 bases in between. CDR3 coding DNA: TGTGCCACCGGAGAGGCTTTCTTT. Encoded protein: CATGEAFF.

The chain joins TRBV19 to TRBJ1-1; possible D gene TRBD1, 5 bases. Looked up from germline, CDR1 is LNHDA and CDR2 is SQIVND (reference sequence). The CDR3 spans 18 residues. With 6 bases removed from V and 2 bases from J, the gap between germline ends came to 25 bases. CDR3 sequence: CASSLTPPSDTLNTEAFF. CDR3 coding DNA: TGTGCCAGTAGCCTCACACCTCCGTCGGACACCCTCAACACTGAAGCTTTCTTT. The variable domain in full, completed from reference TRBV19 and TRBJ1-1, reads DGGITQSPKYLFRKEGQNVTLSCEQNLNHDAMYWYRQDPGQGLRLIYYSQIVNDFQKGDIAEGYSVSREKKESFPLTVTSAQKNPTAFYLCASSLTPPSDTLNTEAFFGQGTRLTVV.

The chain links TRBV25-1 to TRBJ2-1; perhaps TRBD2 as D (5 bases). Germline values: CDR1 MGHDK, CDR2 SYGVNS. The V end was cut by 3 bases, the J end by 8 bases, with 8 bases between. This CDR3 region has 12 residues. The CDR3 protein is CASSEVGDEQFF. CDR3 DNA: TGTGCCAGCAGTGAGGTGGGAGATGAGCAGTTCTTC.

This clone appeared once. The rearrangement joins TRBV5-1 to TRBJ2-7, with a possible D match to TRBD2 (5 bases). The CDR3 is made up of 13 amino acids. Per germline, CDR1 SGHRS and CDR2 YFSETQ. V was pared by 5 bases and J by 3 bases, with 12 bases between. The CDR3 DNA follows: TGCGCCAGCAGTTATGGCGCGGGCTACGAGCAGTACTTC. Protein: CASSYGAGYEQYF.

The chain employs TRBV5-5 and TRBJ2-3; D is perhaps TRBD2 (7 bases). CDR3 length equals 15 residues. V shed 3 bases and J shed 3 bases, with 14 bases lying between them. Germline V gives CDR1 SGHKS, CDR2 YYEKEE (reference sequence). The CDR3 nucleotides read TGTGCCAGCAGCTCTCGGGGGGCCGGTACAGATACGCAGTATTTT. It translates to CASSSRGAGTDTQYF.

This chain links TRBV7-9 with TRBJ2-3; no firm D call. Looked up from germline, CDR1 is SEHNR and CDR2 is FQNEAQ (reference sequence). The germline V and J ends were trimmed by 1 base and 6 bases, with 8 bases remaining between them. The length of the CDR3 is 13 residues. DNA for the CDR3: TGTGCCAGCAGCTTAGAAATACGGGATACGCAGTATTTT. Its translation is CASSLEIRDTQYF.

This chain connects TRBV10-3 to TRBJ2-7; maybe TRBD2 (7 bases). The CDR3 spans 15 residues. Germline-derived CDR1 and CDR2 are ENHRY and SYGVKD. The V end lost 4 bases, the J end lost 7 bases, and 20 bases lay between the germline ends. This CDR3 reads CAISAGGGALREQYF. CDR3 DNA sequence: TGTGCCATCAGTGCTGGTGGGGGGGCTCTGAGGGAGCAGTACTTC.

The gene calls are TRBV7-8 and TRBJ1-1; tentative D call: TRBD1 (6 bases). Germline CDR1 SGHVS, CDR2 FQNEAQ. The CDR3 is 15 residues long. V lost 1 base and J lost 1, with 10 bases in between. The CDR3 sequence: CASSLGARGNTEAFF. The CDR3 coding sequence is TGTGCCAGCAGCTTAGGAGCCAGGGGGAACACTGAAGCTTTCTTT.

The V call is TRBV12-3 or TRBV12-4, the J call TRBJ1-2, with D maybe TRBD1 (5 bases). V lost 5 bases and J lost 7, with 14 bases in between. The CDR3 covers 13 residues. The CDR3 DNA is TGTGCCAGCAGTGGGTGCAGGGTGTGTGGCTACACCTTC. Translated, it gives CASSGCRVCGYTF.

This clone was seen just once. This sequence joins TRBV6-5 and TRBJ1-4; weak D call: TRBD1 (5 bases). CDR1 MNHEY and CDR2 SVGAGI come from the germline V gene. V was shortened by 6 bases and J by 8 bases, with 19 bases between the two germline ends. The CDR3 has 15 residues. The CDR3 DNA follows: TGTGCCAGCAGCTATGCAGGGAACGTCGGGGAAAAACTGTTTTTT. Amino acid sequence: CASSYAGNVGEKLFF.

The chain links TRBV5-1 to TRBJ1-2; no firm D call. The CDR3 runs 14 residues. V shed 0 bases and J shed 2 bases, with 8 bases lying between them. CDR1 and CDR2 from the germline V gene are SGHRS and YFSETQ. Here the CDR3 DNA reads TGCGCCAGCAGCTTGGTAAACCAGAACTATGGCTACACCTTC. This sequence encodes CASSLVNQNYGYTF. Complete variable domain (other parts from reference TRBV5-1 and TRBJ1-2): KAGVTQTPRYLIKTRGQQVTLSCSPISGHRSVSWYQQTPGQGLQFLFEYFSETQRNKGNFPGRFSGRQFSNSRSEMNVSTLELGDSALYLCASSLVNQNYGYTFGSGTRLTVV.

This sequence joins TRBV30 and TRBJ2-4; D may be TRBD1 (6 bases). Germline CDR1 is GTSNPN and CDR2 is SVGIG (reference sequence). The germline V and J ends were trimmed by 5 bases and 6 bases, with 17 bases remaining between them. CDR3 size: 14 residues. The chain's CDR3 is CAWATGYAGNIQYF. The DNA of the CDR3 is TGTGCCTGGGCCACAGGGTACGCTGGAAACATTCAGTACTTC.

This sequence joins TRBV28 and TRBJ1-2; D remains unclear. Per germline, CDR1 MDHEN and CDR2 SYDVKM. Trimming stripped 3 bases from V and 2 bases from J, with 10 bases between. The CDR3 covers 14 residues. The CDR3 reads CASSLPDGNYGYTF. The CDR3 DNA follows: TGTGCCAGCAGTTTGCCCGACGGGAACTATGGCTACACCTTC.

V usage is TRBV4-2 and J usage is TRBJ2-4, with 8 bases that match TRBD2. Germline V lookup: CDR1 LGHNA, CDR2 YNFKEQ. Losses at the gene ends were 1 base for V and 0 bases for J; bases not matched to a gene: 14. The CDR3 has 20 residues. The CDR3 spells CASSQGGTGGPRLAKNIQYF. As DNA, the CDR3 is TGTGCCAGCAGCCAAGGCGGGACGGGGGGGCCACGTCTAGCCAAAAACATTCAGTACTTC.

The gene calls are TRBV6-5 and TRBJ2-1, with D possibly matching TRBD2 (6 bases). V was pared by 6 bases and J by 3 bases, with 12 bases between. The CDR3 has 14 residues. CDR1 is MNHEY and CDR2 is SVGAGI in the germline V gene. CDR3 DNA: TGTGCCAGCAGCCTACTAGCAGTCTACAATGAGCAGTTCTTC. Its protein product is CASSLLAVYNEQFF.

This rearrangement joins TRBV7-8 to TRBJ1-1, with 7 bases identical to TRBD1. V shed 5 bases and J 1 base; nucleotides not matched to a gene: 1. From germline, CDR1 is SGHVS and CDR2 FQNEAQ. The CDR3 runs 13 residues. CDR3 region: CASSRQGNTEAFF. In nucleotides, the CDR3 is TGTGCCAGCAGCCGACAGGGGAACACTGAAGCTTTCTTT.

The CDR3, as DNA: TGTGCCAGCGGACAGGGGGATCTTGGGGCTTTCTTT. It specifies CASGQGDLGAFF. The chain joins TRBV11-2 to TRBJ1-1; 10 bases are a match to TRBD1. The CDR3 contains 12 residues. Germline-derived CDR1 and CDR2 are SGHAT and FQNNGV. J gave up 11 bases and V 8 bases, and 8 bases lay outside the gene matches.

CDR3 residues: CAISARDTQYF. The DNA of the CDR3 is TGTGCCATCAGCGCTCGGGATACGCAGTATTTT. The chain joins TRBV10-3 to TRBJ2-3; D is uncertain. Trimming took off 6 bases at V and 6 bases at J, with 7 bases between the two ends. CDR3 length equals 11 residues. The germline V gene has CDR1 ENHRY and CDR2 SYGVKD.

In DNA, the CDR3 is TGTGCCAGCTCACCACCGGTGCAGGGGGCGGTAGCTTTCTTT. This translates into CASSPPVQGAVAFF. The rearrangement joins TRBV18 to TRBJ1-1, with 8 bases fitting TRBD1. This CDR3 contains 14 residues. Trimming cost V 0 bases and J 10 bases; bases outside gene matches: 7. The germline gives CDR1 KGHSH, CDR2 LQKENI.

A note on this clone: Other nucleotide sequences from this sample produce the same CDR3. The rearrangement uses TRBV15 and TRBJ1-1; 7 bases match TRBD1. The CDR3 totals 15 residues. Germline loops: CDR1 LNHNV, CDR2 YYDKDF (reference sequence). V lost 0 bases, J lost 3 bases, and 4 bases stayed unmatched. The CDR3 DNA follows: TGTGCCACCAGCAGAGATCCCAGGGGGGACACTGAAGCTTTCTTT. Translation: CATSRDPRGDTEAFF.

The chain carries TRBV14 and TRBJ1-1, with 9 bases lining up with TRBD1. The CDR3 runs 15 residues. Unmatched junction bases numbered 7, after V lost 4 bases and J lost 4 bases. Per the germline V gene, CDR1 is SGHDN and CDR2 is FVKESK. The CDR3: CASSRTGTGRTEAFF. In DNA form, the CDR3 reads TGTGCCAGCAGCCGAACCGGGACAGGGCGCACTGAAGCTTTCTTT.

For the CDR3, the DNA is TGTGCCATCAGCCCAACAGGGGATGAAAAACTGTTTTTT. This codes for CAISPTGDEKLFF. The chain employs TRBV10-3 and TRBJ1-4; 7 bases match TRBD1. The V gene end was trimmed by 6 bases and the J gene end by 6 bases; junction bases not matched to a gene: 4. There are 13 residues in the CDR3. Germline assignment: CDR1 ENHRY and CDR2 SYGVKD.

The chain combines TRBV29-1 with TRBJ1-4; D not certain. Trimming shortened V by 6 bases and J by 8 bases, and 16 bases separated the two germline ends. In germline, CDR1 is SQVTM, CDR2 ANQGSEA. The length of the CDR3 is 13 residues. The CDR3 sequence: CSVEDGPGEKLFF. CDR3 in DNA: TGCAGCGTGGAGGACGGGCCTGGGGAAAAACTGTTTTTT.

J is TRBJ1-2 and V is TRBV12-3 or TRBV12-4; 8 positions agree with TRBD1. The CDR3 has 12 amino acids. The ends lost 5 bases at V and 8 bases at J; junction bases unmatched: 4. The CDR3 here is CASSRGQGGYTF. CDR3 DNA sequence: TGTGCCAGCAGTCGCGGACAGGGAGGCTACACCTTC.

This clone was recorded only once. The chain joins TRBV5-1 to TRBJ2-3; D is ambiguous. The CDR3 has 13 amino acids. Germline V lookup: CDR1 SGHRS, CDR2 YFSETQ. Trimming removed 4 bases at V and 3 bases at J, with 9 bases between. The chain's CDR3 is CASSTGGTDTQYF. DNA for the CDR3: TGCGCCAGCAGCACGGGTGGGACAGATACGCAGTATTTT.